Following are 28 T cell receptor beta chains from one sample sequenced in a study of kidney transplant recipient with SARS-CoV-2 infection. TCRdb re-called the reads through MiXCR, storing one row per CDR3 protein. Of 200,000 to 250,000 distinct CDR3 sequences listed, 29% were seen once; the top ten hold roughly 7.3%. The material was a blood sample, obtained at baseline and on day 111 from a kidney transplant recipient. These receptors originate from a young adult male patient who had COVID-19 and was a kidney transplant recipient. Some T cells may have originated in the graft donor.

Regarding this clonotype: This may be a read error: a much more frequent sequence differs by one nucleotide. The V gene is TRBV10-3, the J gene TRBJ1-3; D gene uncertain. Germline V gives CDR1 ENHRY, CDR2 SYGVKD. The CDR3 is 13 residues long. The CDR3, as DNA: TGTGCCATCAGTGAGGCAGGAGGAAGCACCATATATTTT. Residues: CAISEAGGSTIYF.

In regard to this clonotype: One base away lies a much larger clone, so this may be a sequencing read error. The CDR3, as DNA: TGTGCCATCAGTGGCGCTACCCGGGGCGGGAGCTCTTACAATGAGCAGTTCTTC. Residues: CAISGATRGGSSYNEQFF. The V call is TRBV24-1, the J call TRBJ2-1; 7 positions agree with TRBD2. The CDR3 length is 18 residues. Per the germline V gene, CDR1 is KGHDR and CDR2 is SFDVKD.

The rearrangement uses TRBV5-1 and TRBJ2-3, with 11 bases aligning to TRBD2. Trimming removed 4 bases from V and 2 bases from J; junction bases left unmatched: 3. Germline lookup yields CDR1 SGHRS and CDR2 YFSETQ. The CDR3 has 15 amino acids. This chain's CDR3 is CASSQGLADTDTQYF. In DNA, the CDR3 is TGCGCCAGCAGCCAGGGACTAGCGGACACAGATACGCAGTATTTT.

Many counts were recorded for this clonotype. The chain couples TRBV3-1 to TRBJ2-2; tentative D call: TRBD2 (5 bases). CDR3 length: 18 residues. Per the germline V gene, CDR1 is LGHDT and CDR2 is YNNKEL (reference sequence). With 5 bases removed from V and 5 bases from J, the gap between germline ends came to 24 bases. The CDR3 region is CASSGLCPISGLTGELFF. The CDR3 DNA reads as TGTGCCAGCAGCGGACTTTGTCCCATTTCAGGCTTGACCGGGGAGCTGTTTTTT.

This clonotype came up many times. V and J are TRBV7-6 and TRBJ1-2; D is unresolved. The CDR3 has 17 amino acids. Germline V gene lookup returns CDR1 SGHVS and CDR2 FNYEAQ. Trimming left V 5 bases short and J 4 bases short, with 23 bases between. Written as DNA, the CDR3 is TGTGCCAGCAGCGTTGCATTTGAATCTCGAAAGACCTATGGCTACACCTTC. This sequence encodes CASSVAFESRKTYGYTF.

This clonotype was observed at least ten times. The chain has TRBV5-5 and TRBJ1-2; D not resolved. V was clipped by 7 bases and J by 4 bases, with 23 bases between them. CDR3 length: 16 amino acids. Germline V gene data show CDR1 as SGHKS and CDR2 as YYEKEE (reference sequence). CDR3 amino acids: CASGWVVSRKTYGYTF. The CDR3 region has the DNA TGTGCCAGCGGGTGGGTTGTCTCGCGAAAGACCTATGGCTACACCTTC.

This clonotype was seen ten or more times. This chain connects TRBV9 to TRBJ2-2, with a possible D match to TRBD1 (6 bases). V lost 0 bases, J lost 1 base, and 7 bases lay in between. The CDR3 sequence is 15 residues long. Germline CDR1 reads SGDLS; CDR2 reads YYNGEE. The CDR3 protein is CASSVGTVNTGELFF. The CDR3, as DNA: TGTGCCAGCAGCGTAGGGACAGTGAACACCGGGGAGCTGTTTTTT.

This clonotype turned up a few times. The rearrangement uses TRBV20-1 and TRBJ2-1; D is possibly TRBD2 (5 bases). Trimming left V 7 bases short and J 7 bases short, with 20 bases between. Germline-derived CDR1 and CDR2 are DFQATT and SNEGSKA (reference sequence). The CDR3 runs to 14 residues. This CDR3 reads CSGNLAKGENEQFF. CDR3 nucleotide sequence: TGCAGTGGAAACCTAGCTAAGGGAGAGAATGAGCAGTTCTTC.

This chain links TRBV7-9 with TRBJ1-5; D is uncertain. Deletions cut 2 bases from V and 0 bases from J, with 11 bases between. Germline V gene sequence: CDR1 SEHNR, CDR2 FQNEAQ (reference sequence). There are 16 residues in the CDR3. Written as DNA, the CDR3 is TGTGCCAGCAGCTTATCCCGGGGTAATAGCAATCAGCCCCAGCATTTT. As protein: CASSLSRGNSNQPQHF. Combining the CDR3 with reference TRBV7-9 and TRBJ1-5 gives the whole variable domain DTGVSQNPRHKITKRGQNVTFRCDPISEHNRLYWYRQTLGQGPEFLTYFQNEAQLEKSRLLSDRFSAERPKGSFSTLEIQRTEQGDSAMYLCASSLSRGNSNQPQHFGDGTRLSIL.

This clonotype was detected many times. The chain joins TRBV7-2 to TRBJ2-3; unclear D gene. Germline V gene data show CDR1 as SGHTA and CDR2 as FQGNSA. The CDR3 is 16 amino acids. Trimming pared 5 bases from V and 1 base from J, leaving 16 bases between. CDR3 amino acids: CASSPWMTARTDTQYF. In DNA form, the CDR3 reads TGTGCCAGCAGCCCCTGGATGACCGCCCGCACAGATACGCAGTATTTT.

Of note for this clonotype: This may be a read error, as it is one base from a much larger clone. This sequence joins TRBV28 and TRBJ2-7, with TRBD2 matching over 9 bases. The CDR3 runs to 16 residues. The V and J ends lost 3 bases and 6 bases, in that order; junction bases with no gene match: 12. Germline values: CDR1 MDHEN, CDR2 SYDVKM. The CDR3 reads CASSFSPAGGCLEQYF. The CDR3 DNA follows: TGTGCCAGCAGTTTTTCTCCAGCGGGAGGCTGTCTCGAGCAGTACTTC. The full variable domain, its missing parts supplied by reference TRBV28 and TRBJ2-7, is DVKVTQSSRYLVKRTGEKVFLECVQDMDHENMFWYRQDPGLGLRLIYFSYDVKMKEKGDIPEGYSVSREKKERFSLILESASTNQTSMYLCASSFSPAGGCLEQYFGPGTRLTVT.

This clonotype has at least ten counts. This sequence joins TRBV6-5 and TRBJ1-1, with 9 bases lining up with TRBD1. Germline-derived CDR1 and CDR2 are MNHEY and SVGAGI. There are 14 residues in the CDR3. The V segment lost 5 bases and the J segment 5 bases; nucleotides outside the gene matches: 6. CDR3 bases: TGTGCCAGCAGTGTCGTGACAGGGGGTACTGAAGCTTTCTTT. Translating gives CASSVVTGGTEAFF.

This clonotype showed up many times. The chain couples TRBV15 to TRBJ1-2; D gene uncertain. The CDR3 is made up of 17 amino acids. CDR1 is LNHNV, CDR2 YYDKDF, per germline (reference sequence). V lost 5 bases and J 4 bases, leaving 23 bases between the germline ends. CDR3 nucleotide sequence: TGTGCCACCAGCCGGGTAGTAAGGTGTGGAAAGACCTATGGCTACACCTTC. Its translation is CATSRVVRCGKTYGYTF.

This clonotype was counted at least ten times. The DNA for the CDR3 is TGTGCCAGCAGCTTCCTAGCTCCCATTTCTTTCTCTGAGACCCAGTACTTC. Its translation is CASSFLAPISFSETQYF. The chain uses TRBV3-1 and TRBJ2-5; D may be TRBD2 (5 bases). This CDR3 has 17 amino acids. V was trimmed by 5 bases and J by 5 bases, leaving 24 bases between them. Germline values: CDR1 LGHDT, CDR2 YNNKEL (reference sequence).

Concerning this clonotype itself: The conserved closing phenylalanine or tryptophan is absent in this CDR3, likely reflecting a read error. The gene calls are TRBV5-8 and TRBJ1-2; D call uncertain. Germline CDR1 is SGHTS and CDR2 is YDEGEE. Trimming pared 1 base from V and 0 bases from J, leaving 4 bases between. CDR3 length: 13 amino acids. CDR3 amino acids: CASSLLANYGYTL. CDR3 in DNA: TGTGCCAGCAGCTTGTTAGCTAACTATGGCTACACCCTC.

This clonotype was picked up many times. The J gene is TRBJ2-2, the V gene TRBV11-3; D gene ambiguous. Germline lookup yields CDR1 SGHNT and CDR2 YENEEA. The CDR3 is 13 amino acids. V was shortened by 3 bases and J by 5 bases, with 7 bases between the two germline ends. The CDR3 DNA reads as TGTGCCAGCAGCTTGAGCGTAACCGGGGAGCTGTTTTTT. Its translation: CASSLSVTGELFF.

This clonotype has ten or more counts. The CDR3 loop is CAWTRGTSGRQETQYF. The DNA for the CDR3 is TGTGCCTGGACACGCGGGACTAGCGGGAGGCAAGAGACCCAGTACTTC. The chain employs TRBV30 and TRBJ2-5; 15 nucleotides agree with TRBD2. This CDR3 is 16 amino acids long. V dropped 4 bases and J dropped 2; count of bases not matched to a gene: 5. CDR1 and CDR2 from the germline V gene are GTSNPN and SVGIG (reference sequence).

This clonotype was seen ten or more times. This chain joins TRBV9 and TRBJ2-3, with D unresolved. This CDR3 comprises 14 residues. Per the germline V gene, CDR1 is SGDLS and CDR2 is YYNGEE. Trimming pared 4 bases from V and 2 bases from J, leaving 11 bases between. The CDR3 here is CASSPFDFTDTQYF. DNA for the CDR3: TGTGCCAGCAGCCCCTTCGACTTCACAGATACGCAGTATTTT. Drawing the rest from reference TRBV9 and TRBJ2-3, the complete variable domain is DSGVTQTPKHLITATGQRVTLRCSPRSGDLSVYWYQQSLDQGLQFLIQYYNGEERAKGNILERFSAQQFPDLHSELNLSSLELGDSALYFCASSPFDFTDTQYFGPGTRLTVL.

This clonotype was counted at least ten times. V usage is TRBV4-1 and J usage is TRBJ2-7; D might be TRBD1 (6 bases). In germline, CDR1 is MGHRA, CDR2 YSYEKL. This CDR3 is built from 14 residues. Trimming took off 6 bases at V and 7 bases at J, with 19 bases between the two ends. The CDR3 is CASSPIPTGREQYF. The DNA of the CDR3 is TGCGCCAGCAGTCCTATACCGACAGGTCGGGAGCAGTACTTC.

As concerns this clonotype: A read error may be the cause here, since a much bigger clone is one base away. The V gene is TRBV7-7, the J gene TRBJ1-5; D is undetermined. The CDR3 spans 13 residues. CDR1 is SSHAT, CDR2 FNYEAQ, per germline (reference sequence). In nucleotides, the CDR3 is TGTGCCTGCAGCCCGGGGTTCGATCAGCCCCAGCATTTT. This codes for CACSPGFDQPQHF.

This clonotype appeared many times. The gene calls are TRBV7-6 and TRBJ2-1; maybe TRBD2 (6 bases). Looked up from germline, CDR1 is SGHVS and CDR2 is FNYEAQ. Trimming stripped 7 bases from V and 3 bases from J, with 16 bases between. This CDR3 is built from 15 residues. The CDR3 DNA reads TGTGCCAGCACCTCCGGCGCGGGACGCTACAATGAGCAGTTCTTC. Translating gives CASTSGAGRYNEQFF.

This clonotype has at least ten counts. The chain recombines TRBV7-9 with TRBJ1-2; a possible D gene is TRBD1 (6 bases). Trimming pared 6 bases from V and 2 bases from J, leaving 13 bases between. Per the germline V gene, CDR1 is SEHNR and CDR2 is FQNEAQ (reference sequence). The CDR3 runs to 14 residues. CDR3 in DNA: TGTGCCAGCAGAACAACCGGGACAAACTATGGCTACACCTTC. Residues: CASRTTGTNYGYTF.

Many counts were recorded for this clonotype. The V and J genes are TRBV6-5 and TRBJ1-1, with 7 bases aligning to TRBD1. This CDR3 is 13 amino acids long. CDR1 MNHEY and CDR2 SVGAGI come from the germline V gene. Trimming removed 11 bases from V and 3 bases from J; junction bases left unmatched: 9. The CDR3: CACMTGWDTEAFF. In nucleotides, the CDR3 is TGTGCCTGCATGACAGGGTGGGACACTGAAGCTTTCTTT.

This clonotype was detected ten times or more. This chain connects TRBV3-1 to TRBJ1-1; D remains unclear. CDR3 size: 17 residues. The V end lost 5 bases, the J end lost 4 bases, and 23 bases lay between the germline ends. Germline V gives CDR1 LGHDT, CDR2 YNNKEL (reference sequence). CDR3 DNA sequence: TGTGCCAGCAGCAATGAACATCCCATTTCAATTCGCACTGAAGCTTTCTTT. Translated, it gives CASSNEHPISIRTEAFF.

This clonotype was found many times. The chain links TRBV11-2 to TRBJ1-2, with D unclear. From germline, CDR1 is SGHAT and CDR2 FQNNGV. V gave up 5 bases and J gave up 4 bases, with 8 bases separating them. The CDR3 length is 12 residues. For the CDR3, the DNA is TGTGCCAGCAGCCTTCGATCCTATGGCTACACCTTC. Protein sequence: CASSLRSYGYTF.

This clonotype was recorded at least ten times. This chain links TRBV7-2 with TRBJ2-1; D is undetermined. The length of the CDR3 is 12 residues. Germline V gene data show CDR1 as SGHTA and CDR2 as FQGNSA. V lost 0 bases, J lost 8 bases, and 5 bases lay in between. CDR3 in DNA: TGTGCCAGCAGCTTAGCTATTTATGAGCAGTTCTTC. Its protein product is CASSLAIYEQFF.

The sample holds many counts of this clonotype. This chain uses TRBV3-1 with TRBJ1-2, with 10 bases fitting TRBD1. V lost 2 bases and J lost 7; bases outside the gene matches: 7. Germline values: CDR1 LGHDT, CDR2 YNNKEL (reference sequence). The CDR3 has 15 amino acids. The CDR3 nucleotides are TGTGCCAGCAGCCAACGACAGGGGGCTATTTTTGGCTACACCTTC. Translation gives CASSQRQGAIFGYTF.

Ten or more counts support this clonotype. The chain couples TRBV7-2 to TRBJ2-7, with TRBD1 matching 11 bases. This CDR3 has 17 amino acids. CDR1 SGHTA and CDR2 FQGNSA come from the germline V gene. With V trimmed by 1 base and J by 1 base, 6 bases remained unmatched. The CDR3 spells CASSLGPGQGVSYEQYF. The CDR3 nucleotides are TGTGCCAGCAGCTTAGGGCCGGGACAGGGGGTTTCCTACGAGCAGTACTTC.